The rows below give T cell receptor beta chains drawn from one sample of a study of CD8 T cells in ankylosing spondylitis. TCRdb used MiXCR to reprocess the 5' RACE reads, holding one entry per CDR3 protein. The sample lists 700,000 to 1,000,000 distinct CDR3 sequences, 10% to 15% occurring once. Sequenced input: blood, either unsorted or a sorted T cell fraction (not recorded which). Receptors were obtained from a male donor with ankylosing spondylitis. Each CDR3 is given with its conserved first and last residue. Size values are once, few and many counts, or a class for expanded clones, and some rows have none.

TRBV20-1	TRBJ2-1	few	15	CSAREHGGDDNEQFF
TRBV6-6	TRBJ2-7	few	12	CASRETDGEQYF
TRBV12-3/TRBV12-4	TRBJ2-1	few	15	CASTRTSGAYNEQFF
TRBV20-1	TRBJ2-3	few	16	CSARAPGQTSTDTQYF
TRBV5-1	TRBJ2-6	many	15	CASSSTGTGANVLTF
TRBV4-3	TRBJ2-1	-	14	CASSQDFAERPSFF
TRBV20-1	TRBJ1-1	few	14	CSARDQRGPAEAFF
TRBV10-1	TRBJ2-1	-	15	CASSEPGQGINEQFF
TRBV18	TRBJ2-3	-	15	CASSPVGVVTDTQYF
TRBV9	TRBJ2-7	-	17	CASSVVGREVGGSEQYF
TRBV5-1	TRBJ1-1	-	14	CASSQGDQNTEAFF
TRBV4-3	TRBJ2-3	few	16	CASSQEWNSGTDTQYF
TRBV20-1	TRBJ2-7	-	14	CSASWGGDRYEQYF
TRBV4-3	TRBJ1-2	-	14	CASSQENRARGYTF
TRBV7-2	TRBJ1-1	-	14	CASSLYGGGTEAFF
TRBV6-5	TRBJ2-1	-	16	CASSYSQGGPPGEQFF
TRBV5-5	TRBJ2-2	few	15	CASSSLHRETGELFF
TRBV5-1	TRBJ1-2	many	14	CASSSLAGGSGYTF
TRBV3-1	TRBJ2-1	-	18	CASSQSLRVGLAYNEQFF
TRBV5-6	TRBJ2-3	few	18	CASSSPGLAGLSTDTQYF
TRBV27	TRBJ2-1	few	13	CASRPTASNEQFF
TRBV20-1	TRBJ2-5	few	16	CSAQLAGGRYLETQYF
TRBV5-1	TRBJ2-7	few	16	CASSLPSGTSSYEQYF
TRBV6-2/TRBV6-3	TRBJ1-2	many	16	CASSPRTTRNNYGYTF
TRBV18	TRBJ2-7	-	13	CASSPLLGSEQYF
TRBV20-1	TRBJ2-5	-	12	CSADRGVETQYF
TRBV9	TRBJ1-2	many	14	CASSPSVSNYGYTF
TRBV5-5	TRBJ2-7	few	14	CATATGVVTYEQYF
TRBV6-2/TRBV6-3	TRBJ1-5	many	18	CASSYGTGIPLANQPQHF
TRBV30	TRBJ2-2	few	16	CAWSVNPPPGTGELFF
TRBV3-1	TRBJ2-3	many	16	CASSLNRDREGDTQYF
TRBV28	TRBJ2-5	few	16	CASSSPGWQGQETQYF
TRBV28	TRBJ2-5	few	14	CASSWGAGQETQYF
TRBV7-3	TRBJ2-6	-	18	CASSPGTGKSSGANVLTF
TRBV10-3	TRBJ2-7	-	16	CAISDLTRGGSYEQYF
TRBV7-2	TRBJ1-5	few	14	CASSRDSGNQPQHF
TRBV20-1	TRBJ1-2	-	13	CSAQTGLNYGYTF
TRBV5-1	TRBJ2-1	-	19	CASSLAVGVAGGPHNEQFF
TRBV6-1	TRBJ2-2	few	15	CASRDLQGYTGELFF
TRBV5-1	TRBJ1-2	-	12	CASSFYGHGYTF
TRBV25-1	TRBJ1-2	many	11	CASDDTGRYTF